This T cell receptor (beta chain) was obtained from a study of T cells in narcolepsy. Whole-study context: Enrolled donors included narcolepsy type 1 or type 2 patients and healthy controls. Broader study findings: Autoreactive clonotypes reportedly recurred in blood of same and different patients, not controls. Autoreactive HCRT-specific and TRIB2-specific clonotypes were marked in same-patient CSF-versus-blood CD4+ comparisons. Some memory CD4+ repertoires had no autoreactive clone sequences.

Data came from immunoSEQ multiplex PCR; TCRdb stores just in-frame clones and leaves some out. The data show some 34,000 clones, with roughly 90% seen just once and approximately 1.2% held by the top ten. V lost 7 bases to trimming and J lost 5 bases; unmatched junction nucleotides: 9. The CDR3 length is 15 residues. Germline values: CDR1 SNHLY, CDR2 FYNNEI. As to this clone: As yet, its antigen is unknown.

The clonotype originates from a human donor with narcolepsy. The chain has TRBV2 and TRBJ2-7, with TRBD2 identical over 12 bases. Sequencing was done on a sample of CD45RA- memory CD4+ T cells from PBMCs. This CDR3 is CASTLLAGGLNEQYF. The CDR3 DNA sequence: TGTGCCAGCACCTTACTAGCGGGGGGTCTGAACGAGCAGTACTTC.